Each of the 16 T cell receptor beta chains below was sequenced from the same sample in a study of T cells after somatic rescue of genetic block. Libraries were prepared by immunoSEQ multiplex PCR; TCRdb keeps only in-frame clonotypes and omits some of them. This table holds roughly 92,000 clones, 90% found once. The sequenced material came from peripheral blood mononuclear cells (PBMCs). The receptors shown here come from a woman aged 18-30 years.

V usage is TRBV6-6 and J usage is TRBJ2-7; 9 bases are shared with TRBD1. Trimming at V came to 6 bases and at J to 6 bases, leaving 6 bases not matched to a gene. The CDR3 has 13 residues. Germline CDR1 and CDR2: MNHNY and SVGAGI (reference sequence). In DNA form, the CDR3 reads TGTGCCAGCAGAGGGACAGGGATACGCGAGCAGTACTTC. Translated, it gives CASRGTGIREQYF.

The V and J genes are TRBV5-1 and TRBJ1-2; weak D call: TRBD1 (6 bases). The CDR3 spans 14 residues. The V gene's germline CDR1 is SGHRS and CDR2 YFSETQ. V was clipped by 0 bases and J by 4 bases, with 10 bases between them. The CDR3 DNA is TGCGCCAGCAGCTTGGTCAGGGGCTCCTATGGCTACACCTTC. It is translated as CASSLVRGSYGYTF. Filled out from reference TRBV5-1 and TRBJ1-2, the complete variable domain reads KAGVTQTPRYLIKTRGQQVTLSCSPISGHRSVSWYQQTPGQGLQFLFEYFSETQRNKGNFPGRFSGRQFSNSRSEMNVSTLELGDSALYLCASSLVRGSYGYTFGSGTRLTVV.

The chain has TRBV19 and TRBJ2-2; 7 bases map to TRBD1. The J segment lost 3 bases and the V segment lost 5 bases, leaving 3 bases of the junction unmatched. Germline CDR1 is LNHDA and CDR2 is SQIVND (reference sequence). This CDR3 region has 14 residues. CDR3 bases: TGTGCCAGTAGTTTGGGACAGTACACCGGGGAGCTGTTTTTT. Protein: CASSLGQYTGELFF.

The CDR3 DNA is TGTGCCAGCTCACCAACGGGAGGACACAATGAGCAGTTCTTC. Protein product: CASSPTGGHNEQFF. V is TRBV18 and J is TRBJ2-1, with TRBD2 identical over 7 bases. This CDR3 contains 14 residues. V trimming: 2 bases; J trimming: 5 bases; junction bases outside the gene matches: 3. Germline lookup yields CDR1 KGHSH and CDR2 LQKENI.

The gene calls are TRBV27 and TRBJ2-1; TRBD1 or TRBD2 may be the D gene (5 bases each). CDR1 and CDR2 from the germline V gene are MNHEY and SMNVEV (reference sequence). Trimming stripped 0 bases from V and 10 bases from J, with 7 bases between. This CDR3 is built from 12 residues. CDR3 residues: CASSLSGTEQFF. DNA for the CDR3: TGTGCCAGCAGTTTATCGGGGACGGAGCAGTTCTTC.

This clone was observed once. This sequence joins TRBV29-1 and TRBJ1-2, with D perhaps TRBD1 (5 bases). Trimming left V 4 bases short and J 4 bases short, with 10 bases between. This CDR3 is 12 amino acids long. Germline CDR1 and CDR2: SQVTM and ANQGSEA. This CDR3 reads CSVVRGGYGYTF. For the CDR3, the DNA is TGCAGCGTTGTTCGGGGCGGCTATGGCTACACCTTC. The variable domain in full, with the rest retrieved from reference TRBV29-1 and TRBJ1-2, is SAVISQKPSRDICQRGTSLTIQCQVDSQVTMMFWYRQQPGQSLTLIATANQGSEATYESGFVIDKFPISRPNLTFSTLTVSNMSPEDSSIYLCSVVRGGYGYTFGSGTRLTVV.

V gene TRBV7-9 combines with J gene TRBJ1-4; D is perhaps TRBD1 (6 bases). There are 15 residues in the CDR3. Germline values: CDR1 SEHNR, CDR2 FQNEAQ (reference sequence). Trimming cost V 5 bases and J 4 bases, with 14 bases left between them. CDR3 DNA: TGTGCCAGCAGCCTCCCGGGGACAAATAATGAAAAACTGTTTTTT. Its protein is CASSLPGTNNEKLFF. The full variable domain, its missing parts supplied by reference TRBV7-9 and TRBJ1-4, is DTGVSQNPRHKITKRGQNVTFRCDPISEHNRLYWYRQTLGQGPEFLTYFQNEAQLEKSRLLSDRFSAERPKGSFSTLEIQRTEQGDSAMYLCASSLPGTNNEKLFFGSGTQLSVL.

This chain joins TRBV11-2 and TRBJ1-1; unclear D gene. The CDR3 length is 13 residues. Germline lookup yields CDR1 SGHAT and CDR2 FQNNGV. V lost 4 bases, J lost 5 bases, and 11 bases lay in between. The CDR3 region is CASSYPVATEAFF. The CDR3 nucleotides are TGTGCCAGCAGCTACCCCGTTGCGACTGAAGCTTTCTTT. The whole variable domain, remainder taken from reference TRBV11-2 and TRBJ1-1, is EAGVAQSPRYKIIEKRQSVAFWCNPISGHATLYWYQQILGQGPKLLIQFQNNGVVDDSQLPKDRFSAERLKGVDSTLKIQPAKLEDSAVYLCASSYPVATEAFFGQGTRLTVV.

The chain employs TRBV7-9 and TRBJ1-4; TRBD1 matches at 10 bases. The junction had 4 bases not matched to a gene; V was cut back by 8 bases and J by 7 bases. This CDR3 region has 13 residues. Germline CDR1 SEHNR, CDR2 FQNEAQ (reference sequence). This CDR3 is CASRGQGTEKLFF. CDR3 DNA sequence: TGTGCCAGCCGGGGACAGGGGACTGAAAAACTGTTTTTT. Full variable domain (rest looked up from reference TRBV7-9 and TRBJ1-4): DTGVSQNPRHKITKRGQNVTFRCDPISEHNRLYWYRQTLGQGPEFLTYFQNEAQLEKSRLLSDRFSAERPKGSFSTLEIQRTEQGDSAMYLCASRGQGTEKLFFGSGTQLSVL.

V usage is TRBV2 and J usage is TRBJ2-2; the D gene is possibly TRBD1 (6 bases). In germline, CDR1 is SNHLY, CDR2 FYNNEI. There are 14 residues in the CDR3. V dropped 4 bases and J dropped 1 base, with 7 bases sitting between them. The CDR3 DNA is TGTGCCAGCAGTGTACAGGGGAACACCGGGGAGCTGTTTTTT. Amino acid sequence: CASSVQGNTGELFF.

The rearrangement uses TRBV5-6 and TRBJ1-1; D is uncertain. Germline V gene data show CDR1 as SGHDT and CDR2 as YYEEEE. Trimming took off 2 bases at V and 1 base at J, with 9 bases between the two ends. The CDR3 length is 14 residues. Here the CDR3 reads CASSFAPTNTEAFF. DNA for the CDR3: TGTGCCAGCAGCTTTGCCCCAACGAACACTGAAGCTTTCTTT.

The genes are TRBV28 and TRBJ1-5; D remains unclear. Deletions cut 6 bases from V and 2 bases from J, with 14 bases between. The CDR3 has 15 amino acids. CDR1 and CDR2 from the germline V gene are MDHEN and SYDVKM. This chain's CDR3 is CASSRLSSGNQPQHF. CDR3 nucleotides: TGTGCCAGCAGCAGGCTGTCGAGTGGCAATCAGCCCCAGCATTTT. Full variable domain (rest looked up from reference TRBV28 and TRBJ1-5): DVKVTQSSRYLVKRTGEKVFLECVQDMDHENMFWYRQDPGLGLRLIYFSYDVKMKEKGDIPEGYSVSREKKERFSLILESASTNQTSMYLCASSRLSSGNQPQHFGDGTRLSIL.

The V and J genes are TRBV7-9 and TRBJ1-2; D is ambiguous. Trimming removed 0 bases from V and 4 bases from J, with 15 bases in between. The CDR3 spans 16 residues. Germline V gives CDR1 SEHNR, CDR2 FQNEAQ (reference sequence). Written as DNA, the CDR3 is TGTGCCAGCAGCTTAGCGGCAGAGGAAAAATCCTATGGCTACACCTTC. Translated, it gives CASSLAAEEKSYGYTF.

The J gene is TRBJ2-5, the V gene TRBV4-2; D perhaps matches TRBD1 (6 bases). V was cut by 2 bases and J by 0 bases, with 13 bases left in between. From germline, CDR1 is LGHNA and CDR2 YNFKEQ. The CDR3 length is 16 residues. Here the CDR3 reads CASSQHRDKDQETQYF. The CDR3 DNA follows: TGTGCCAGCAGCCAACACCGGGACAAAGACCAAGAGACCCAGTACTTC.

The CDR3 bases are TGTGCCAGCAGATCCGCAGGGCCCTCCGGGGAGCTGTTTTTT. Its protein is CASRSAGPSGELFF. This rearrangement joins TRBV7-8 to TRBJ2-2; possible D gene TRBD1, 5 bases. The germline CDR1 and CDR2 sequences are SGHVS and FQNEAQ. Trimming took 6 bases from V and 6 from J, leaving 14 bases between them. This CDR3 is 14 amino acids long.

The V call is TRBV28, the J call TRBJ2-1, with 8 bases fitting TRBD2. The V segment lost 7 bases and the J segment 4 bases; nucleotides outside the gene matches: 6. The V gene's germline CDR1 is MDHEN and CDR2 SYDVKM. There are 14 residues in the CDR3. CDR3 amino acids: CASTPGGRYNEQFF. Written as DNA, the CDR3 is TGTGCCAGCACCCCGGGAGGGAGGTACAATGAGCAGTTCTTC.